This TCR beta chain was recovered during a study of blood T cell repertoires in COVID-19. Study details: Acute and convalescent COVID-19 specimens originated in the United States, Italy and Spain. T cells, B-cell-depleted T cells, or PBMCs provided the cDNA or gDNA that served as material.

This CDR3 is built from 15 residues. Looked up from germline, CDR1 is KGHDR and CDR2 is SFDVKD. Unmatched junction bases numbered 5, after V lost 7 bases and J lost 0 bases. The method was immunoSEQ multiplex PCR; TCRdb's version includes in-frame clones alone and lacks a portion of them. The table records tens of thousands of clones, roughly 90% of them present only once. This TCR was recovered from a man between 60 and 70 years old with acute or convalescent COVID-19. The sequenced sample was peripheral blood. The chain joins TRBV24-1 to TRBJ2-1; 7 positions match TRBD1. CDR3 coding DNA: TGTGCCACCAGCCCGCGGACAGGCTCCTACAATGAGCAGTTCTTC. Residues: CATSPRTGSYNEQFF.